This T cell receptor (beta chain) was identified in a study of T cell repertoires in cytomegalovirus infection (dated by TCRdb to between 2017 and 2020). For the study in its entirety: Donor HLA type was relevant to the analysis, because carriage of CMV infection together with the matching HLA type was indicated by public TCR beta signatures. The full study reports these points: In both this cohort and an independent roughly 400-donor cohort, the cumulative frequency of public TCR beta family members distinguished carriers of CMV infection plus the relevant HLA type. The ex vivo response was dominated by HLA-C-restricted CMV-specific TCR beta clonotypes, and the single most frequent clonotype in two of eight donors was supplied by these HLA-C-restricted clonotypes.

To note about this clonotype: Its binding antigen is unknown. No clone much larger than this one lies a single base away; base qualities are absent.

CDR1 DFQATT and CDR2 SNEGSKA were looked up in the germline V gene (reference sequence). The trim is 3 bases for V and 7 bases for J, with a gap of 9 bases between the germline ends. Its CDR3 holds 11 amino acids, cysteine through phenylalanine. The DNA shown is the 33-base CDR3, in frame from base 1. TCRdb shows the sequencer as Illumina HiSeq 1500. TCRdb passed the public sequencing reads through fastp at Q25 and MiXCR, retaining productive beta sequences. One record per CDR3 amino acid sequence lists the most common genes and DNA. Within this sample are 400,000 or so distinct CDR3 sequences, with approximately 30% of them counted one time only. The ten largest clones take up roughly an eighth of the sample.

This clonotype was sampled from a human donor in good health (CMV status not recorded). Some clones in this sample may be carry-over from other donors' samples. The sequenced sample was PBMCs. This sequence uses TRBV20-1 and TRBJ2-5; possibly the D gene is TRBD2, per 5 matching bases. Here is the DNA: TGCAGTGCTAGGGACGGAGGGACCCAGTACTTC. This translates into CSARDGGTQYF.